Listed here are 26 T cell receptor beta chains from one sample, sequenced in a study of shared clonotypes between healthy human individuals. Produced via immunoSEQ multiplex PCR; TCRdb's table is partial and in-frame only. The sample has approximately 1.9 million clones, 90% to 95% seen once. It was CD45RO-negative cells, positively selected for CCR7, that made up naive CD8 cells, with terminally differentiated effector memory CD45RA+ cells excluded. Sequencing input: naive CD8+ T cells from PBMCs. These receptors originate from a man younger than 30 in good health. Some clones in this sample may be carry-over from other donors' samples.

The chain uses TRBV19 and TRBJ2-1; 9 bases agree with TRBD1. V lost 6 bases to trimming and J lost 10 bases; unmatched junction nucleotides: 10. The germline V gene encodes CDR1 LNHDA and CDR2 SQIVND (reference sequence). CDR3 length equals 14 residues. The CDR3 region has the DNA TGTGCCAGTAGGGGGACAGGGCCATACGGAGAGCAGTTCTTC. Translation: CASRGTGPYGEQFF.

This chain links TRBV2 with TRBJ2-7; D remains ambiguous. Trimming took off 8 bases at V and 3 bases at J, with 8 bases between the two ends. This CDR3 is 11 amino acids long. Germline CDR1 SNHLY, CDR2 FYNNEI. CDR3 sequence reads: CASEEGYEQYF. The CDR3 coding sequence is TGTGCCAGCGAGGAAGGCTACGAGCAGTACTTC.

This clone appeared once. The sample contains more than one DNA sequence encoding this CDR3. The gene calls are TRBV6-5 and TRBJ2-3; weak D call: TRBD2 (5 bases). The ends were cut back, 6 bases at V and 2 bases at J, with 12 bases in the middle. Germline V lookup: CDR1 MNHEY, CDR2 SVGAGI. The CDR3 has 14 amino acids. The CDR3 nucleotides are TGTGCCAGCAGCCACAGAGGACTCACAGATACGCAGTATTTT. This codes for CASSHRGLTDTQYF.

J is TRBJ2-1 and V is TRBV6-1; D gene ambiguous. V lost 8 bases and J lost 7, with 12 bases in between. This CDR3 is 12 amino acids long. The germline gives CDR1 MNHNS, CDR2 SASEGT. CDR3 region: CASGYQENEQFF. CDR3 in DNA: TGTGCCAGCGGGTACCAGGAAAATGAGCAGTTCTTC.

This clone was found once. This sample also contains other DNA sequences that code for the same CDR3. The chain has TRBV19 and TRBJ2-7; TRBD1 agrees at 7 bases. The germline gives CDR1 LNHDA, CDR2 SQIVND (reference sequence). Trimming took 3 bases from V and 1 from J; bases not matched to a gene: 3. This CDR3 has 14 residues. The CDR3 region is CASSIRQGSYEQYF. DNA for the CDR3: TGTGCCAGTAGTATTCGACAGGGATCCTACGAGCAGTACTTC.

The J gene is TRBJ2-7, the V gene TRBV5-6; 7 nucleotides agree with TRBD1. The CDR3 is made up of 14 amino acids. V gave up 4 bases and J gave up 8 bases; unmatched junction bases: 12. Germline V gene lookup returns CDR1 SGHDT and CDR2 YYEEEE. The CDR3 protein is CASSAGVGTAKQYF. DNA of the CDR3: TGTGCCAGCAGCGCCGGCGTCGGGACAGCTAAGCAGTACTTC.

This rearrangement joins TRBV28 to TRBJ2-3, with D perhaps matching TRBD1 or TRBD2 (5 bases each). Per the germline V gene, CDR1 is MDHEN and CDR2 is SYDVKM. CDR3 size: 14 residues. Trimming shortened V by 3 bases and J by 6 bases, and 13 bases separated the two germline ends. CDR3 region: CASSFPEGLDTQYF. As DNA, the CDR3 is TGTGCCAGCAGTTTTCCCGAGGGGTTGGATACGCAGTATTTT.

This chain uses TRBV13 with TRBJ2-1; D remains ambiguous. The V and J ends lost 2 bases and 2 bases respectively, with 10 bases between them. The CDR3 extends over 15 amino acids. Germline CDR1 PRHDT, CDR2 FYEKMQ (reference sequence). The DNA of the CDR3 is TGTGCCAGCAGCTTACGGGCCTATACCTACAATGAGCAGTTCTTC. Protein: CASSLRAYTYNEQFF.

Only a few counts were recorded for this clone. The J gene is TRBJ1-2, the V gene TRBV11-2, with D uncertain. V dropped 3 bases and J dropped 8 bases, with 16 bases sitting between them. The CDR3 has 14 amino acids. Per germline, CDR1 SGHAT and CDR2 FQNNGV. CDR3 sequence: CASSLGTGVWGYTF. The CDR3 DNA follows: TGTGCCAGCAGCTTGGGTACCGGGGTTTGGGGCTACACCTTC.

This chain joins TRBV29-1 and TRBJ2-7; D not resolved. The V gene's germline CDR1 is SQVTM and CDR2 ANQGSEA. V lost 5 bases to trimming and J lost 1 base, with 6 bases between them. The CDR3 runs to 11 residues. CDR3 region: CSVRESYEQYF. The CDR3 bases are TGCAGCGTTAGGGAATCCTACGAGCAGTACTTC.

The chain couples TRBV27 to TRBJ2-3; the D is unclear. Germline loops: CDR1 MNHEY, CDR2 SMNVEV (reference sequence). The ends were cut back, 3 bases at V and 12 bases at J, with 1 base in the middle. There are 8 residues in the CDR3. The CDR3 DNA reads as TGTGCCAGCAGTTTTCAGTATTTT. Amino acid sequence: CASSFQYF.

With respect to this clone: Other DNA variants within this sample encode the same CDR3. V usage is TRBV7-9 and J usage is TRBJ1-5, with no clear D. V was trimmed by 2 bases and J by 7 bases, leaving 6 bases between them. Germline lookup yields CDR1 SEHNR and CDR2 FQNEAQ (reference sequence). The CDR3 has 12 amino acids. The CDR3 nucleotides are TGTGCCAGCAGCTTAACGCACCAGCCCCAGCATTTT. Protein: CASSLTHQPQHF. The variable domain in full, completed from reference TRBV7-9 and TRBJ1-5, reads DTGVSQNPRHKITKRGQNVTFRCDPISEHNRLYWYRQTLGQGPEFLTYFQNEAQLEKSRLLSDRFSAERPKGSFSTLEIQRTEQGDSAMYLCASSLTHQPQHFGDGTRLSIL.

The chain carries TRBV6-6 and TRBJ1-5; D not certain. Trimming removed 0 bases from V and 6 bases from J, with 9 bases in between. CDR1 is MNHNY and CDR2 is SVGAGI in the germline V gene (reference sequence). The CDR3 loop spans 14 amino acids. CDR3 residues: CASSYSTDGQPQHF. The CDR3 DNA is TGTGCCAGCAGTTACTCGACGGATGGTCAGCCCCAGCATTTT.

V and J are TRBV28 and TRBJ2-7, with a weak D call TRBD1 (6 bases). The length of the CDR3 is 13 residues. Germline V lookup: CDR1 MDHEN, CDR2 SYDVKM. CDR3 sequence: CASRGDRPYEQYF. DNA of the CDR3: TGTGCTTCAAGAGGAGACAGGCCCTACGAGCAGTACTTC.

The J gene is TRBJ2-3, the V gene TRBV4-2, with D possibly called TRBD1 or TRBD2 (6 bases each). The ends were cut back, 0 bases at V and 4 bases at J, with 17 bases in the middle. CDR1 and CDR2 (germline): LGHNA, YNFKEQ. This CDR3 contains 17 residues. CDR3: CASSQEVSSGEADTQYF. The CDR3, as DNA: TGTGCCAGCAGCCAAGAGGTGTCGTCAGGGGAGGCAGATACGCAGTATTTT.

V and J are TRBV7-9 and TRBJ1-2, with 8 bases aligning to TRBD1. CDR3 length equals 15 residues. The V gene's germline CDR1 is SEHNR and CDR2 FQNEAQ (reference sequence). Trimming took 1 base from V and 1 from J; bases not matched to a gene: 2. Written as DNA, the CDR3 is TGTGCCAGCAGCTTAGGGACAGGGATTAACTATGGCTACACCTTC. Amino acids: CASSLGTGINYGYTF. Complete variable domain (other parts from reference TRBV7-9 and TRBJ1-2): DTGVSQNPRHKITKRGQNVTFRCDPISEHNRLYWYRQTLGQGPEFLTYFQNEAQLEKSRLLSDRFSAERPKGSFSTLEIQRTEQGDSAMYLCASSLGTGINYGYTFGSGTRLTVV.

CDR3 sequence (DNA): TGCAGCGTTGAAGTATTACTAGCGGGCCACCTCTACGAGCAGTACTTC. Translating gives CSVEVLLAGHLYEQYF. The V and J genes are TRBV29-1 and TRBJ2-7, with 9 bases lining up with TRBD2. The CDR3 spans 16 residues. V trimming: 1 base; J trimming: 3 bases; junction bases outside the gene matches: 10. Germline assignment: CDR1 SQVTM and CDR2 ANQGSEA.

This chain links TRBV6-1 with TRBJ1-5, with 7 bases lining up with TRBD1. This CDR3 comprises 14 residues. V dropped 6 bases and J dropped 0; count of bases not matched to a gene: 2. Germline CDR1 and CDR2: MNHNS and SASEGT. The CDR3, as DNA: TGTGCCAGCAGATACAGGGGTAGCAATCAGCCCCAGCATTTT. Translated, it gives CASRYRGSNQPQHF.

The V gene is TRBV13, the J gene TRBJ1-2, with D possibly being TRBD1 (5 bases). With 4 bases removed from V and 1 base from J, the gap between germline ends came to 13 bases. Germline CDR1 PRHDT, CDR2 FYEKMQ (reference sequence). CDR3 length: 15 amino acids. The CDR3: CASSSPAQGNYGYTF. The CDR3 DNA sequence: TGTGCCAGCAGCTCCCCGGCTCAGGGTAACTATGGCTACACCTTC.

Of note for this clone: Other DNA sequences in the sample encode the same CDR3. The gene calls are TRBV7-9 and TRBJ1-1; D is undetermined. The germline V gene has CDR1 SEHNR and CDR2 FQNEAQ (reference sequence). With 3 bases removed from V and 0 bases from J, the gap between germline ends came to 5 bases. The CDR3 is 13 amino acids. The CDR3 DNA follows: TGTGCCAGCAGCTTCTCAATGAACACTGAAGCTTTCTTT. It codes for CASSFSMNTEAFF.

The chain links TRBV9 to TRBJ2-7, with D perhaps matching TRBD1 (6 bases). The V gene lost 4 bases and the J gene lost 4 bases, with 12 bases spanning the gap. This CDR3 contains 13 residues. Germline assignment: CDR1 SGDLS and CDR2 YYNGEE. The CDR3: CASSHNQGYEQYF. The CDR3 DNA reads TGTGCCAGCAGCCACAACCAGGGGTACGAGCAGTACTTC.

Concerning this clone: This CDR3 is also generated by other DNA sequences in the sample. The chain combines TRBV7-8 with TRBJ2-1; 7 nucleotides agree with TRBD1. Germline V gives CDR1 SGHVS, CDR2 FQNEAQ. The CDR3 sequence is 16 residues long. V trimming: 1 base; J trimming: 2 bases; junction bases outside the gene matches: 5. CDR3 sequence (DNA): TGTGCCAGCAGCTTAGAAAAAAGGGGGCCCTACAATGAGCAGTTCTTC. Protein: CASSLEKRGPYNEQFF.

J is TRBJ2-3 and V is TRBV10-3, with D hard to call. The CDR3 has 16 residues. V gave up 6 bases and J gave up 0 bases, with 16 bases separating them. CDR1 is ENHRY and CDR2 is SYGVKD in the germline V gene. The CDR3 region is CAIRPGLSSSTDTQYF. The CDR3 bases are TGTGCCATCAGACCGGGTCTAAGTTCTAGCACAGATACGCAGTATTTT.

This chain links TRBV2 with TRBJ1-5; D is uncertain. The CDR3 is 17 amino acids. Trimming took off 7 bases at V and 1 base at J, with 20 bases between the two ends. CDR1 is SNHLY and CDR2 is FYNNEI in the germline V gene. In DNA, the CDR3 is TGTGCCAGCACCCTGGACTCAACCTTTAGGAGCAATCAGCCCCAGCATTTT. Residues: CASTLDSTFRSNQPQHF.

This chain links TRBV5-1 with TRBJ1-2, with D hard to call. V was clipped by 4 bases and J by 4 bases, with 14 bases between them. The length of the CDR3 is 14 residues. Looked up from germline, CDR1 is SGHRS and CDR2 is YFSETQ. CDR3 coding DNA: TGCGCCAGCAGCCCGGCGGGGTTCGCCTATGGCTACACCTTC. Its protein product is CASSPAGFAYGYTF.

This clone was detected a few times. The chain is built from TRBV27 and TRBJ1-1; D unresolved. The CDR3 has 13 amino acids. CDR1 and CDR2 from the germline V gene are MNHEY and SMNVEV (reference sequence). Trimming took 8 bases from V and 0 from J, leaving 10 bases between them. The CDR3 DNA is TGTGCCAGCTATTACAGTATGAACACTGAAGCTTTCTTT. Amino acid sequence: CASYYSMNTEAFF.